Listed here are 18 T cell receptor beta chains from one sample, sequenced in a study of vaccination effects on CD4 cells after COVID-19. ViraFEST expansion of antigen-specific CD4+ T cells with viral peptide pools preceded sequencing. An approximately 10-day culture period preceded the isolation of CD4+ T cells. Two doses of BNT162b2 or mRNA-1273 vaccine were administered to participants. Antigens for these TCRs are unknown. Libraries were prepared by immunoSEQ multiplex PCR; TCRdb keeps only in-frame clonotypes and omits some of them. The sample includes roughly 34,000 clones, more than 75% of them seen just once. This material consisted of CD4+ T cells from PBMCs cultured with HCoV-NL63 spike peptides, taken after COVID-19 vaccination. Every receptor here comes from a human donor who received a COVID-19 vaccine. Some clones in this sample may be carry-over from other donors' samples.

The genes are TRBV11-1 and TRBJ2-3; no clear D. V was clipped by 1 base and J by 6 bases, with 8 bases between them. Germline CDR1 and CDR2: SGHAT and FQDESV (reference sequence). The CDR3 loop spans 13 amino acids. CDR3 residues: CASSLEGIDTQYF. CDR3 coding DNA: TGTGCCAGCAGCTTAGAGGGAATTGATACGCAGTATTTT.

V gene TRBV5-4 combines with J gene TRBJ1-3, with D perhaps TRBD1 (6 bases). Germline V CDR1 and CDR2: SGHNT, YYREEE (reference sequence). This CDR3 is built from 16 residues. V shed 4 bases and J shed 1 base, with 15 bases lying between them. CDR3 DNA sequence: TGTGCCAGCAGCCGTTTTTCAACAGGGTCTGGAAACACCATATATTTT. It is translated as CASSRFSTGSGNTIYF.

V is TRBV14 and J is TRBJ1-2; D is ambiguous. The germline V gene encodes CDR1 SGHDN and CDR2 FVKESK. The CDR3 sequence is 13 residues long. Deletions cut 0 bases from V and 8 bases from J, with 10 bases between. This CDR3 is CASSQERVLGYTF. As DNA, the CDR3 is TGTGCCAGCAGCCAAGAACGGGTCCTAGGCTACACCTTC. The complete variable domain, with remaining parts taken from reference TRBV14 and TRBJ1-2, reads EAGVTQFPSHSVIEKGQTVTLRCDPISGHDNLYWYRRVMGKEIKFLLHFVKESKQDESGMPNNRFLAERTGGTYSTLKVQPAELEDSGVYFCASSQERVLGYTFGSGTRLTVV.

V gene TRBV5-1 combines with J gene TRBJ2-3; D may correspond to TRBD1 or TRBD2 (6 bases each). In germline, CDR1 is SGHRS, CDR2 YFSETQ. This CDR3 spans 17 amino acids. V was trimmed by 0 bases and J by 6 bases, leaving 20 bases between them. The DNA of the CDR3 is TGCGCCAGCAGCTTGGCCGGGGGCAGCGATCATGTGGATACGCAGTATTTT. Encoded protein: CASSLAGGSDHVDTQYF.

This clone is a singleton in its sample. The chain carries TRBV28 and TRBJ1-2; 11 bases fit TRBD1. The germline CDR1 and CDR2 sequences are MDHEN and SYDVKM. The CDR3 contains 17 residues. V was pared by 0 bases and J by 7 bases, with 10 bases of the junction left unmatched. This chain's CDR3 is CASSLWGGGQGALGYTF. The CDR3 bases are TGTGCCAGCAGTTTATGGGGGGGAGGACAGGGGGCGCTTGGCTACACCTTC.

There are a few counts of this clone. J is TRBJ2-1 and V is TRBV4-2; 12 bases are a match to TRBD2. The germline CDR1 and CDR2 sequences are LGHNA and YNFKEQ. Losses at the gene ends were 5 bases for V and 7 bases for J; bases not matched to a gene: 6. The CDR3 has 15 amino acids. CDR3 sequence (DNA): TGTGCCAGCAGCTTACGACTAGCGGGGGATAATGAGCAGTTCTTC. This codes for CASSLRLAGDNEQFF.

The V gene is TRBV6-6, the J gene TRBJ2-7; tentative D call: TRBD1 (7 bases). The length of the CDR3 is 15 residues. Looked up from germline, CDR1 is MNHNY and CDR2 is SVGAGI (reference sequence). Trimming shortened V by 2 bases and J by 1 base, and 12 bases separated the two germline ends. Here the CDR3 DNA reads TGTGCCAGCAGTTACGAGACAGGGAGGTCCTACGAGCAGTACGTC. Its protein is CASSYETGRSYEQYV.

The chain couples TRBV18 to TRBJ2-3; 8 bases agree with TRBD1. The trim removed 3 bases at V and 4 bases at J, leaving 3 bases unmatched. The germline V gene encodes CDR1 KGHSH and CDR2 LQKENI. This CDR3 is built from 14 residues. In DNA, the CDR3 is TGTGCCAGCTCACCCGGGACAGGTGCAGATACGCAGTATTTT. The encoded protein is CASSPGTGADTQYF.

This clone was counted only a few times. The V and J genes are TRBV3-1 (or the pseudogene TRBV3-2) and TRBJ2-5; D possibly matches TRBD1 or TRBD2 (5 bases each). CDR1 and CDR2 (germline): LGHDT, YNNKEL (reference sequence). V was pared by 3 bases and J by 8 bases, with 10 bases between. The CDR3 is 12 residues long. CDR3 coding DNA: TGTGCCAGCAGCCATGAGGGGAGAACCCAGTACTTC. This encodes CASSHEGRTQYF.

The V and J genes are TRBV18 and TRBJ1-1; TRBD1 might be the D (5 bases). CDR1 and CDR2 from the germline V gene are KGHSH and LQKENI. The CDR3 has 13 residues. The V gene lost 5 bases and the J gene lost 4 bases, with 11 bases spanning the gap. CDR3 protein: CASSSGGVTEAFF. CDR3 sequence (DNA): TGTGCCAGCTCATCCGGGGGGGTCACTGAAGCTTTCTTT.

This sequence joins TRBV9 and TRBJ1-1; D unclear. V lost 4 bases, J lost 0 bases, and 13 bases lay in between. Per germline, CDR1 SGDLS and CDR2 YYNGEE. CDR3 length equals 15 residues. The CDR3 region has the DNA TGTGCCAGCAGCCCCCAACAGCTAATGAACACTGAAGCTTTCTTT. It codes for CASSPQQLMNTEAFF.

This rearrangement joins TRBV7-8 to TRBJ2-5; D gene ambiguous. Germline CDR1 reads SGHVS; CDR2 reads FQNEAQ. CDR3 size: 15 residues. V lost 0 bases, J lost 2 bases, and 10 bases lay in between. CDR3 in amino acids: CASSLARQQQETQYF. DNA of the CDR3: TGTGCCAGCAGCTTAGCACGGCAGCAGCAAGAGACCCAGTACTTC.

V usage is TRBV3-1 (or the pseudogene TRBV3-2) and J usage is TRBJ1-3; the match to TRBD1 covers 10 bases. In germline, CDR1 is LGHDT, CDR2 YNNKEL (reference sequence). The CDR3 extends over 16 amino acids. V dropped 5 bases and J dropped 7; count of bases not matched to a gene: 11. The DNA of the CDR3 is TGTGCCAGCAGCTCCTCGGGACAGGGGAGACGGAACACCATATATTTT. Amino acids: CASSSSGQGRRNTIYF.

V is TRBV10-3 and J is TRBJ1-4; D gene unclear. CDR1 ENHRY and CDR2 SYGVKD come from the germline V gene. V was cut by 7 bases and J by 3 bases, with 9 bases left in between. The CDR3 loop spans 13 amino acids. CDR3 bases: TGTGCCATCATGGCTGGACCTAATGAAAAACTGTTTTTT. The encoded protein is CAIMAGPNEKLFF.

The V and J genes are TRBV18 and TRBJ2-7; perhaps TRBD1 as D (5 bases). Trimming cost V 2 bases and J 6 bases, with 23 bases left between them. The germline V gene encodes CDR1 KGHSH and CDR2 LQKENI. CDR3 length: 17 amino acids. The CDR3 sequence: CASSPLGGRTPGSEQYV. As DNA, the CDR3 is TGTGCCAGCTCACCATTGGGTGGAAGGACCCCAGGGTCCGAGCAGTACGTC.

V usage is TRBV3-1 (or the pseudogene TRBV3-2) and J usage is TRBJ1-5; D remains ambiguous. V shed 5 bases and J shed 2 bases, with 10 bases lying between them. Germline V gives CDR1 LGHDT, CDR2 YNNKEL (reference sequence). The CDR3 contains 14 residues. DNA of the CDR3: TGTGCCAGCAGCAAAACCTCGGGCAATCAGCCCCAGCATTTT. This sequence encodes CASSKTSGNQPQHF.

The chain uses TRBV6-5 and TRBJ2-3; D is unresolved. Germline V gene data show CDR1 as MNHEY and CDR2 as SVGAGI. The CDR3 extends over 14 amino acids. The V and J ends lost 7 bases and 0 bases respectively, with 11 bases between them. For the CDR3, the DNA is TGTGCCAGCAAGACACAAAGTAGCACAGATACGCAGTATTTT. It codes for CASKTQSSTDTQYF.

The chain joins TRBV5-8 to TRBJ2-2; no clear D. There are 13 residues in the CDR3. In germline, CDR1 is SGHTS, CDR2 YDEGEE. With 0 bases removed from V and 5 bases from J, the gap between germline ends came to 5 bases. DNA of the CDR3: TGTGCCAGCAGCTTGGAACCTACCGGGGAGCTGTTTTTT. Translated: CASSLEPTGELFF.